One sample yielded the 23 T cell receptor beta chains listed below, sequenced in a study of blood T cells in healthy people across ages. A J-beta primer mix and a sample-barcoded 5' primer were used in a second PCR of roughly 6 to 11 cycles. Via MiXCR, TCRdb re-called the 5' RACE reads, giving one row per CDR3 protein. The sample yields just under 550,000 distinct CDR3 sequences, about 25% seen once. These data were also reused for a study on T cells of mothers and their children.

The specimen sequenced was blood. Receptors were obtained from a boy aged 10-17 years in good health.

This clonotype was seen only a few times. The chain employs TRBV24-1 and TRBJ2-1; D unresolved. V lost 5 bases and J lost 0, with 4 bases in between. There are 13 residues in the CDR3. Germline V gene data show CDR1 as KGHDR and CDR2 as SFDVKD. The CDR3 sequence: CATSVDSYNEQFF. The CDR3 coding sequence is TGTGCCACCAGTGTGGACTCCTACAATGAGCAGTTCTTC.

There are a few counts of this clonotype. V and J are TRBV4-2 and TRBJ2-5; TRBD2 matches at 14 bases. The DNA matches TRBJ2-7 better at its end, which makes the J call doubtful. The CDR3 covers 17 residues. Per the germline V gene, CDR1 is LGHNA and CDR2 is YNFKEQ. The CDR3 reads CASSQEEPGLAGDEQYF. The CDR3, as DNA: TGTGCCAGCAGCCAAGAGGAACCGGGACTAGCGGGAGACGAGCAGTACTTC.

V gene TRBV6-2 or TRBV6-3 combines with J gene TRBJ2-2, with D possibly called TRBD1 or TRBD2 (5 bases each). Germline loops: CDR1 MNHEY, CDR2 SVGEGT. V lost 2 bases, J lost 10 bases, and 17 bases lay in between. CDR3 length: 15 residues. CDR3 protein: CASSYPRDLRSELFF. CDR3 DNA sequence: TGTGCCAGCAGTTACCCCCGGGACCTCAGGTCGGAGCTGTTTTTT.

The chain links TRBV9 to TRBJ1-4; D call uncertain. The CDR3 is 16 residues long. Germline-derived CDR1 and CDR2 are SGDLS and YYNGEE. Trimming shortened V by 4 bases and J by 0 bases, and 13 bases separated the two germline ends. As DNA, the CDR3 is TGTGCCAGCAGCCCTACCCACAGAGCAACTAATGAAAAACTGTTTTTT. It yields the protein CASSPTHRATNEKLFF.

This clonotype turned up a few times. The genes are TRBV20-1 and TRBJ2-3, with D possibly called TRBD1 or TRBD2 (5 bases each). Germline V CDR1 and CDR2: DFQATT, SNEGSKA (reference sequence). V lost 6 bases to trimming and J lost 2 bases, with 18 bases between them. The CDR3 is 15 residues long. DNA of the CDR3: TGCAGTGCGCGTTCCGGGACCTCATTCACAGATACGCAGTATTTT. The encoded protein is CSARSGTSFTDTQYF.

This sequence joins TRBV29-1 and TRBJ2-1, with TRBD1 identical over 8 bases. The CDR3 contains 14 residues. Germline values: CDR1 SQVTM, CDR2 ANQGSEA. J was trimmed by 9 bases and V by 8 bases; bases with no gene match: 15. Here the CDR3 DNA reads TGCAGCACAATTCGGGGCAGGGGGCTTTCTGAGCAGTTCTTC. Translation: CSTIRGRGLSEQFF.

This clonotype appeared once. Sequence at one end of the junction differs from germline and may be a read error. V usage is TRBV4-1 and J usage is TRBJ1-1; D not certain. This CDR3 contains 14 residues. CDR1 and CDR2 from the germline V gene are MGHRA and YSYEKL. The CDR3 region is CASSQEDSYTEAFF. The CDR3 nucleotides read TGCGCCAGCAGCCAAGAAGACTCATACACGGAAGCTTTCTTT.

This sequence joins TRBV14 and TRBJ1-1; D ambiguous. The V end was cut by 7 bases, the J end by 3 bases, with 12 bases between. CDR1 is SGHDN and CDR2 is FVKESK in the germline V gene. This CDR3 has 13 residues. The CDR3 spells CASTYSGYTEAFF. DNA of the CDR3: TGTGCCAGCACGTATTCGGGCTACACTGAAGCTTTCTTT.

A few counts support this clonotype. V usage is TRBV3-1 and J usage is TRBJ1-5; perhaps TRBD1 as D (5 bases). The V end was cut by 4 bases, the J end by 2 bases, with 21 bases between. Germline-derived CDR1 and CDR2 are LGHDT and YNNKEL (reference sequence). The CDR3 covers 18 residues. The CDR3 is CASSPGRSGARGNQPQHF. The CDR3 region has the DNA TGTGCCAGCAGCCCCGGGAGATCTGGTGCCAGGGGCAATCAGCCCCAGCATTTT.

This clonotype was observed a few times. The chain uses TRBV28 and TRBJ2-1, with 9 nucleotides matching TRBD1. This CDR3 spans 14 amino acids. Trimming took 8 bases from V and 3 from J; bases not matched to a gene: 5. CDR1 and CDR2 (germline): MDHEN, SYDVKM. CDR3 nucleotides: TGTGCCAGCGGGTGGGACAGGGACTACAATGAGCAGTTCTTC. Translated: CASGWDRDYNEQFF.

This chain links TRBV7-2 with TRBJ2-1, with a tentative D call TRBD2 (6 bases). The end of the DNA aligns better with TRBJ2-5, so the J call may be wrong. Germline V gene lookup returns CDR1 SGHTA and CDR2 FQGNSA. CDR3 size: 13 residues. Here the CDR3 reads CASSSTRTETQYF. The DNA of the CDR3 is TGTGCCAGCAGCTCGACTAGGACAGAGACCCAGTACTTC.

This clonotype was counted a few times. The chain couples TRBV20-1 to TRBJ1-5; D call uncertain. V lost 3 bases to trimming and J lost 2 bases, with 8 bases between them. CDR1 is DFQATT and CDR2 is SNEGSKA in the germline V gene (reference sequence). The length of the CDR3 is 13 residues. CDR3 amino acids: CSARGRGNQPQHF. The DNA of the CDR3 is TGCAGTGCTAGGGGTCGCGGCAATCAGCCCCAGCATTTT.

The chain carries TRBV3-1 and TRBJ2-4; D may match TRBD1 or TRBD2 (7 bases each). The V and J ends lost 6 bases and 0 bases respectively, with 24 bases between them. The CDR3 has 19 amino acids. The germline gives CDR1 LGHDT, CDR2 YNNKEL (reference sequence). CDR3 DNA sequence: TGTGCCAGCAGAGTCGTCGGGACAGCGGGGTCTATAGCCAAAAACATTCAGTACTTC. It translates to CASRVVGTAGSIAKNIQYF.

There are a few counts of this clonotype. The chain uses TRBV29-1 and TRBJ1-4; no clear D gene. This CDR3 is 14 amino acids long. Germline V lookup: CDR1 SQVTM, CDR2 ANQGSEA. Trimming shortened V by 4 bases and J by 6 bases, and 15 bases separated the two germline ends. The CDR3, as DNA: TGCAGCGTTGCACCGGGTGGACCATATGAAAAACTGTTTTTT. Its protein product is CSVAPGGPYEKLFF.

The chain recombines TRBV28 with TRBJ2-5, with TRBD2 identical over 9 bases. V lost 2 bases to trimming and J lost 1 base; unmatched junction nucleotides: 20. This CDR3 is built from 21 residues. Germline V gene data show CDR1 as MDHEN and CDR2 as SYDVKM. The CDR3 coding sequence is TGTGCCAGCAGTTTACTTGTTATCGGGAGGCCAAGCGGGGGGTCCCAAGAGACCCAGTACTTC. Amino acid sequence: CASSLLVIGRPSGGSQETQYF.

The chain carries TRBV6-2 or TRBV6-3 and TRBJ2-3; tentative D call: TRBD2 (6 bases). The V end lost 0 bases, the J end lost 2 bases, and 15 bases lay between the germline ends. The CDR3 loop spans 17 amino acids. Germline V gene sequence: CDR1 MNHEY, CDR2 SVGEGT. CDR3 region: CASSYSRSGGNTDTQYF. The CDR3 coding sequence is TGTGCCAGCAGTTACTCGCGGTCCGGGGGAAACACAGATACGCAGTATTTT.

This clonotype was recorded a few times. The V call is TRBV20-1, the J call TRBJ1-1; no clear D. The germline CDR1 and CDR2 sequences are DFQATT and SNEGSKA (reference sequence). Trimming took off 4 bases at V and 1 base at J, with 10 bases between the two ends. The length of the CDR3 is 13 residues. The CDR3 is CSAISWGNTEAFF. The CDR3, as DNA: TGCAGTGCTATCAGCTGGGGGAACACTGAAGCTTTCTTT.

The chain uses TRBV5-5 and TRBJ1-1, with TRBD1 identical over 7 bases. Germline V lookup: CDR1 SGHKS, CDR2 YYEKEE (reference sequence). The trim removed 4 bases at V and 5 bases at J, leaving 11 bases unmatched. The CDR3 consists of 15 residues. For the CDR3, the DNA is TGTGCCAGCAGCAAAGGGGGCGCCGGGCGGACTGAAGCTTTCTTT. Translation gives CASSKGGAGRTEAFF.

This clonotype was detected a few times. V usage is TRBV28 and J usage is TRBJ2-5; maybe TRBD2 (6 bases). The CDR3 has 16 residues. Germline CDR1 and CDR2: MDHEN and SYDVKM. The V end lost 8 bases, the J end lost 5 bases, and 24 bases lay between the germline ends. The CDR3 spells CASLATPGTPEETQYF. CDR3 sequence (DNA): TGTGCCAGCTTAGCCACCCCCGGGACTCCGGAGGAGACCCAGTACTTC.

The sample holds many counts of this clonotype. J is TRBJ2-5 and V is TRBV12-3 or TRBV12-4; the match to TRBD2 covers 7 bases. The length of the CDR3 is 16 residues. V lost 5 bases, J lost 0 bases, and 9 bases stayed unmatched. As DNA, the CDR3 is TGTGCCAGCAGTCACCTAGCGGACCTGTACCAAGAGACCCAGTACTTC. It translates to CASSHLADLYQETQYF.

The V call is TRBV20-1, the J call TRBJ2-3; D might be TRBD2 (6 bases). The germline V gene has CDR1 DFQATT and CDR2 SNEGSKA (reference sequence). V lost 3 bases and J 1 base, leaving 20 bases between the germline ends. This CDR3 has 17 residues. Written as DNA, the CDR3 is TGCAGTGCTAGGTCAGTGGAACGGCGGGGCCGCACAGATACGCAGTATTTT. Amino acid sequence: CSARSVERRGRTDTQYF.

In regard to this clonotype: At one boundary the junction diverges from the germline segment, which might be a read error. The chain recombines TRBV9 with TRBJ2-1; no clear D. CDR3 length: 17 amino acids. The germline CDR1 and CDR2 sequences are SGDLS and YYNGEE. The CDR3 sequence: CASSAFEGESSYNEQFF. In nucleotides, the CDR3 is TGTGCTAGCAGCGCTTTTGAAGGAGAGAGCTCCTACAATGAGCAGTTCTTC.

Remarks on this clonotype: Without the conserved terminal phenylalanine or tryptophan, this CDR3 likely stems from a read error. The DNA is left out, because the CDR3 cannot be placed on it with certainty; the CDR3 is given as TCRdb lists it. This sequence joins TRBV7-2 and TRBJ1-3. Ends included, the CDR3 has 8 residues. In germline, CDR1 is SGHTA, CDR2 FQGNSA. The CDR3 region is CASSALLA.